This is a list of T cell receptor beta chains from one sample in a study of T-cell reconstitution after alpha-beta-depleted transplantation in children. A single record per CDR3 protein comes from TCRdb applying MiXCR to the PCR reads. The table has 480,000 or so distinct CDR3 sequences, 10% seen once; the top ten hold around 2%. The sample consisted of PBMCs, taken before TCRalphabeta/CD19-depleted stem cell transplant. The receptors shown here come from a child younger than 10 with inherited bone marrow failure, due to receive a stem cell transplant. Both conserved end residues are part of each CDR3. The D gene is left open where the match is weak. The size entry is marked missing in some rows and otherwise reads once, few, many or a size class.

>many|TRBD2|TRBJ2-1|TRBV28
CASSLGGAGGTNEQFF
TGTGCCAGCAGTTTGGGGGGCGCGGGAGGCACGAATGAGCAGTTCTTC
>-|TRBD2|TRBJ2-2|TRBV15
CATSFSVSAGENTGELFF
TGTGCCACCAGCTTTTCAGTTTCTGCGGGAGAGAACACCGGGGAGCTGTTTTTT
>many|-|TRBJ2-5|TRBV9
CASSTRSSSRWEETQYF
TGTGCCAGCAGCACCCGGAGTAGCTCCAGATGGGAAGAGACCCAGTACTTC
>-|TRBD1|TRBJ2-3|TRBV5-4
CASSPGTDADTQYF
TGTGCCAGCAGCCCGGGGACAGACGCAGATACGCAGTATTTT
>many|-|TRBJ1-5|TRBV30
CAWSVGPNQPQHF
TGTGCCTGGAGTGTAGGACCGAATCAGCCCCAGCATTTT
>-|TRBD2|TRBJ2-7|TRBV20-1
CSAGLAGSNYEQYF
TGCAGTGCTGGACTAGCGGGAAGTAACTACGAGCAGTACTTC
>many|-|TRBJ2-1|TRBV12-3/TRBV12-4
CASTLGQASYNEQFF
TGTGCCAGCACCCTGGGGCAGGCATCCTACAATGAGCAGTTCTTC
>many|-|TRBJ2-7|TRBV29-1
CSVESEAGYEQYF
TGCAGCGTTGAAAGTGAGGCCGGATACGAGCAGTACTTC
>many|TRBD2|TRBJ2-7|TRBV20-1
CSARGLALREQYF
TGCAGTGCCCGGGGACTAGCGCTTCGGGAGCAGTACTTC
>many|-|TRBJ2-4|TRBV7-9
CASSLLSLSIQYF
TGTGCCAGCAGCTTGTTGAGTCTATCCATTCAGTACTTC
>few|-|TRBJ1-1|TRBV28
CASSSAPVGVNTEAFF
TGTGCCAGCAGTTCGGCCCCGGTAGGGGTGAACACTGAAGCTTTCTTT
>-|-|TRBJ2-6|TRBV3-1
CACTQTGTHSGANVLTF
TGTGCCTGCACTCAGACCGGGACACACTCTGGGGCCAACGTCCTGACTTTC
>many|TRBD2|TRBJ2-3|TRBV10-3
CAISESIFAGGGTDTQYF
TGTGCCATCAGTGAGTCGATTTTTGCGGGAGGCGGCACAGATACGCAGTATTTT
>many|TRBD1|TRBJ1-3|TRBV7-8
CASSKDRAGNTIYF
TGTGCCAGCAGCAAAGACAGGGCCGGAAACACCATATATTTT
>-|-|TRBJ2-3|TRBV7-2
CASSLGGDTTQYF
TGTGCCAGCAGCTTGGGAGGGGACACTACGCAGTATTTT
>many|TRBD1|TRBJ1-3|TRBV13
CASSPGTGSGNTIYF
TGTGCCAGCAGCCCCGGGACAGGGTCTGGAAACACCATATATTTT